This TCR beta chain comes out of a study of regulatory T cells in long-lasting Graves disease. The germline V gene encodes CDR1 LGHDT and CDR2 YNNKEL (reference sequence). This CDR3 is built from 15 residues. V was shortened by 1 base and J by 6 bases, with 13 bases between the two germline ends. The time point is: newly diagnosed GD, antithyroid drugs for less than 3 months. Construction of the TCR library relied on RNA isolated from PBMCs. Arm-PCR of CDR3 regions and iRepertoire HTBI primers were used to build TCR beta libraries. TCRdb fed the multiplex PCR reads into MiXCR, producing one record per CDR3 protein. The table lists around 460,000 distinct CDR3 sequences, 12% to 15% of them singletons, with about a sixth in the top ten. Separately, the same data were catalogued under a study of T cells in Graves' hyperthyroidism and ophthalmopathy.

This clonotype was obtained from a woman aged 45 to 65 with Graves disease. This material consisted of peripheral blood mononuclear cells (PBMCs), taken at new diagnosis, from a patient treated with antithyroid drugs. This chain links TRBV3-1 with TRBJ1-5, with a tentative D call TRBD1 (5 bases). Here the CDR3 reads CASSQGIGAPQPQHF. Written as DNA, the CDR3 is TGTGCCAGCAGCCAAGGTATAGGGGCCCCTCAGCCCCAGCATTTT.